This T cell receptor (beta chain) is from a study of glioma-infiltrating T cells after dendritic cell vaccination. Study background: Patients received three intradermal dendritic cell vaccine injections at biweekly intervals. General study points: TCR clonality showed no direct relationship with survival.

None of the glioblastoma patients had an isocitrate dehydrogenase mutation. CDR3 size: 16 residues. Germline values: CDR1 MGHRA, CDR2 YSYEKL. TCRB CDR3 was amplified from 2 ug genomic DNA or less. The table came from immunoSEQ multiplex PCR; TCRdb's copy has only in-frame clones and leaves some out. The repertoire consists of 3,000 to 4,000 clones, with roughly 92% occurring once and the leading ten covering 5.5%. With respect to this clone: Antigen: not known. Germline is not matched at one junction end, which may reflect a read error.

The source material was blood, sampled before dendritic cell vaccination. The chain uses TRBV4-1 and TRBJ2-1, with a tentative D call TRBD2 (6 bases). The clonotype comes from a human donor with glioblastoma. The CDR3 nucleotides are TGCGCCAGCAGTCAAGACTATGCGGGAACCTGGAATGAGCAGTTCTTC. Translating it yields CASSQDYAGTWNEQFF.